A single sample gave rise to the 13 T cell receptor beta chains below, sequenced in a study of blood T cell repertoires in COVID-19. TCRdb's copy holds only in-frame clones and misses some; the assay was immunoSEQ multiplex PCR. The data contain approximately 260,000 clones, 80% to 90% of them seen just once; the ten biggest clones take up approximately 4%. Sequenced input: PBMCs or T cells enriched from blood (not recorded which). The receptors were gathered from a man aged 30 to 45 with acute COVID-19.

This clone was observed a few times. This rearrangement joins TRBV27 to TRBJ1-5, with D uncertain. The germline gives CDR1 MNHEY, CDR2 SMNVEV (reference sequence). CDR3 length: 12 amino acids. With 6 bases removed from V and 2 bases from J, the gap between germline ends came to 5 bases. Here the CDR3 reads CASRAGNQPQHF. CDR3 in DNA: TGTGCCAGCAGGGCTGGCAATCAGCCCCAGCATTTT.

The chain carries TRBV19 and TRBJ1-1; 9 bases fit TRBD1. Trimming took 7 bases from V and 1 from J; bases not matched to a gene: 10. CDR3 length equals 16 residues. Germline assignment: CDR1 LNHDA and CDR2 SQIVND (reference sequence). CDR3 in DNA: TGTGCCAGTAACCCCAGGTCGGGACAGGGGAACACTGAAGCTTTCTTT. It encodes CASNPRSGQGNTEAFF.

The genes are TRBV6-1 and TRBJ2-1; no firm D call. V lost 1 base and J lost 0, with 7 bases in between. There are 15 residues in the CDR3. Germline CDR1 and CDR2: MNHNS and SASEGT. This CDR3 reads CASSEGHNSYNEQFF. CDR3 sequence (DNA): TGTGCCAGCAGTGAAGGACACAACTCCTACAATGAGCAGTTCTTC.

The chain uses TRBV7-9 and TRBJ1-2, with 10 bases that match TRBD1. There are 13 residues in the CDR3. The V segment lost 11 bases and the J segment 8 bases; nucleotides outside the gene matches: 11. Germline V CDR1 and CDR2: SEHNR, FQNEAQ (reference sequence). CDR3 loop: CARGTGVLWGYTF. The CDR3 DNA is TGTGCCCGCGGGACAGGGGTCCTGTGGGGCTACACCTTC.

The chain employs TRBV10-3 and TRBJ1-5; 9 nucleotides align to TRBD1. Per the germline V gene, CDR1 is ENHRY and CDR2 is SYGVKD. The CDR3 spans 15 residues. Trimming at V came to 2 bases and at J to 4 bases, leaving 3 bases not matched to a gene. Here the CDR3 reads CAISERGQGNQPQHF. Written as DNA, the CDR3 is TGTGCCATCAGTGAGAGGGGACAGGGAAATCAGCCCCAGCATTTT.

This chain links TRBV11-3 with TRBJ2-2, with 7 bases that match TRBD2. This CDR3 is built from 17 residues. With 4 bases clipped from V and 3 bases from J, the junction kept 11 bases outside the gene matches. The germline CDR1 and CDR2 sequences are SGHNT and YENEEA. The CDR3 nucleotides are TGTGCCAGCAGCTCTCAGAGCGGGATTTCCTACACCGGGGAGCTGTTTTTT. Encoded protein: CASSSQSGISYTGELFF. Filled out from reference TRBV11-3 and TRBJ2-2, the complete variable domain reads EAGVVQSPRYKIIEKKQPVAFWCNPISGHNTLYWYLQNLGQGPELLIRYENEEAVDDSQLPKDRFSAERLKGVDSTLKIQPAELGDSAVYLCASSSQSGISYTGELFFGEGSRLTVL.

This clone was seen a handful of times. The chain employs TRBV6-5 and TRBJ1-1; TRBD1 aligns across 8 bases. The CDR3 is 15 amino acids. Losses at the gene ends were 2 bases for V and 6 bases for J; bases not matched to a gene: 8. CDR1 and CDR2 (germline): MNHEY, SVGAGI. The CDR3, as DNA: TGTGCCAGCAGTTACGCGACAGGGGTAATGTCTGAAGCTTTCTTT. Protein product: CASSYATGVMSEAFF.

This sequence joins TRBV7-8 and TRBJ1-1; 8 bases are shared with TRBD1. This CDR3 is 17 amino acids long. J lost 5 bases, V lost 3 bases, and 14 bases had no gene match. Germline V lookup: CDR1 SGHVS, CDR2 FQNEAQ. The CDR3 region has the DNA TGTGCCAGCAGCTTTATTGGAGGGGGGACAGGTGGGACTGAAGCTTTCTTT. Protein product: CASSFIGGGTGGTEAFF.

V gene TRBV3-1 (or the pseudogene TRBV3-2) combines with J gene TRBJ2-7; tentative D call: TRBD2 (7 bases). Germline-derived CDR1 and CDR2 are LGHDT and YNNKEL (reference sequence). Trimming left V 7 bases short and J 4 bases short, with 20 bases between. The CDR3 extends over 15 amino acids. This chain's CDR3 is CASNRIGGACYEQYV. The CDR3 region has the DNA TGTGCCAGCAACCGCATAGGGGGGGCTTGTTACGAGCAGTACGTC.

With regard to this clone: Other nucleotide sequences in the sample specify the same CDR3. The genes are TRBV5-1 and TRBJ1-1; 8 positions match TRBD1. Germline V lookup: CDR1 SGHRS, CDR2 YFSETQ. The CDR3 consists of 13 residues. V trimming: 3 bases; J trimming: 3 bases; junction bases outside the gene matches: 1. The CDR3 coding sequence is TGCGCCAGCAGCTCGACAGGGGACACTGAAGCTTTCTTT. This gives the protein CASSSTGDTEAFF.

The chain has TRBV19 and TRBJ2-1; 9 positions match TRBD1. The CDR3 runs 16 residues. The V and J ends lost 7 bases and 8 bases, in that order; junction bases with no gene match: 15. The germline CDR1 and CDR2 sequences are LNHDA and SQIVND (reference sequence). DNA of the CDR3: TGTGCCAGTAAGGGGACAGGGATGGGAACGTTCGATGAGCAGTTCTTC. Translation: CASKGTGMGTFDEQFF.

This clone has just a few counts. The rearrangement uses TRBV6-5 and TRBJ1-1; D uncertain. CDR1 MNHEY and CDR2 SVGAGI come from the germline V gene. Trimming removed 10 bases from V and 0 bases from J, with 15 bases in between. This CDR3 contains 14 residues. CDR3 in DNA: TGTGCCACCCAAAGTCACGGGGTGAACACTGAAGCTTTCTTT. This sequence encodes CATQSHGVNTEAFF.

The gene calls are TRBV30 and TRBJ2-2; 7 positions agree with TRBD1. CDR3 length equals 14 residues. The germline V gene encodes CDR1 GTSNPN and CDR2 SVGIG (reference sequence). V was pared by 2 bases and J by 4 bases, with 4 bases of the junction left unmatched. The CDR3 spells CAWSTGQATGELFF. The DNA of the CDR3 is TGTGCCTGGAGTACCGGACAGGCCACCGGGGAGCTGTTTTTT. Complete variable domain (other parts from reference TRBV30 and TRBJ2-2): SQTIHQWPATLVQPVGSPLSLECTVEGTSNPNLYWYRQAAGRGLQLLFYSVGIGQISSEVPQNLSASRPQDRQFILSSKKLLLSDSGFYLCAWSTGQATGELFFGEGSRLTVL.